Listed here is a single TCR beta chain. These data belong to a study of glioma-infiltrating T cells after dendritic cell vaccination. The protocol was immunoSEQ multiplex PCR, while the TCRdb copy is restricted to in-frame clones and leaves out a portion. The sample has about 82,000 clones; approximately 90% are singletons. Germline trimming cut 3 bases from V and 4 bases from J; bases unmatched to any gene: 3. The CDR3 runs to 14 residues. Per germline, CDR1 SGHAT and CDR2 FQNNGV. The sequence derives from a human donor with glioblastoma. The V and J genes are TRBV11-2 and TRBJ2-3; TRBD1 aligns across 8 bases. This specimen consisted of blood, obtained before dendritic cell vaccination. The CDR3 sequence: CASSFQGAADTQYF. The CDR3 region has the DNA TGTGCCAGCAGCTTCCAGGGGGCAGCAGATACGCAGTATTTT.